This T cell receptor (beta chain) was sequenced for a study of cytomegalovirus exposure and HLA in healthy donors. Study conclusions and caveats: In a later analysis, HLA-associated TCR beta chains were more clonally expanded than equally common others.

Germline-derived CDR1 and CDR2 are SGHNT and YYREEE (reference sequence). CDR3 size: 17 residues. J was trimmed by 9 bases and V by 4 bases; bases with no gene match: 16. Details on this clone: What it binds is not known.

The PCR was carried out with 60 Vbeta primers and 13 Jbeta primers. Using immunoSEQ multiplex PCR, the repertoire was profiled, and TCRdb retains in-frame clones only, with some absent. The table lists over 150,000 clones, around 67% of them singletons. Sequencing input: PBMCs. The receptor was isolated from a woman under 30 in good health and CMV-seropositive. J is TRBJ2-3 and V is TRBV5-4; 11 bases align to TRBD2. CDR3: CASSPELAGVSRVTQYF. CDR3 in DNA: TGTGCCAGCAGCCCGGAACTAGCGGGGGTCTCCAGAGTCACGCAGTATTTT.